The next 18 T cell receptor beta chains were all read from a single sample in a study of Ad26.COV2.S vaccination and SARS-CoV-2 variants. Data came from immunoSEQ multiplex PCR; TCRdb stores just in-frame clones and leaves some out. Of about 400,000 clones listed, about 85% are singletons. Treatment in this sample: 19 received Ad26.COV2.S at low or high dose, single or two shots; several received placebo; per-sample allocation not given. The study sampled participants on day 63 after the first vaccine or placebo injection. Sequencing used peripheral blood, obtained in a trial of Ad26.COV2.S vaccine versus placebo. Receptors were obtained from a person between 18 and 59 years old who received the Ad26.COV2.S COVID-19 vaccine or a placebo.

With regard to this clone: One end of the junction is discordant with germline, which a read error may explain. V and J are TRBV7-9 and TRBJ2-2, with D perhaps matching TRBD1 or TRBD2 (5 bases each). Germline V gives CDR1 SEHNR, CDR2 FQNEAQ (reference sequence). This CDR3 spans 16 amino acids. This CDR3 is CATSGGQGVTTGELFF. The CDR3 DNA follows: TGTGCCACCAGCGGTGGGCAGGGAGTTACGACCGGGGAGCTGTTTTTT.

The rearrangement uses TRBV29-1 and TRBJ2-3; no reliable D call. CDR3 length equals 13 residues. CDR1 is SQVTM and CDR2 is ANQGSEA in the germline V gene. Trimming pared 5 bases from V and 2 bases from J, leaving 11 bases between. In nucleotides, the CDR3 is TGCAGCGTTCACCTAGTCCTCACAGATACGCAGTATTTT. Translation: CSVHLVLTDTQYF.

This sequence joins TRBV15 and TRBJ1-1, with no clear D. This CDR3 has 16 amino acids. Trimming took off 0 bases at V and 1 base at J, with 12 bases between the two ends. Germline lookup yields CDR1 LNHNV and CDR2 YYDKDF (reference sequence). The CDR3 is CATSRDWREWNTEAFF. Here the CDR3 DNA reads TGTGCCACCAGCAGAGATTGGCGGGAATGGAACACTGAAGCTTTCTTT.

The V call is TRBV3-1 (or the pseudogene TRBV3-2), the J call TRBJ1-6, with TRBD1 matching over 10 bases. V shed 1 base, J shed 7 bases, and the junction held 4 bases outside the gene matches. The CDR3 spans 16 residues. Germline CDR1 reads LGHDT; CDR2 reads YNNKEL (reference sequence). DNA of the CDR3: TGTGCCAGCAGCCAAGGCGACAGGGGGCGGAATTCACCCCTCCACTTT. It specifies CASSQGDRGRNSPLHF.

The rearrangement joins TRBV5-1 to TRBJ2-1, with D tentatively TRBD1 (6 bases). There are 15 residues in the CDR3. The germline V and J ends were trimmed by 4 bases and 5 bases, with 16 bases remaining between them. The germline V gene has CDR1 SGHRS and CDR2 YFSETQ. This chain's CDR3 is CASSPPLTGNNEQFF. The CDR3 DNA is TGCGCCAGCAGCCCCCCTCTTACAGGGAACAATGAGCAGTTCTTC.

V and J are TRBV12-2 and TRBJ1-2; the table gives TRBD1 as D, unverified against the DNA. TRBV12-2 is reported as a pseudogene. The CDR3 runs to 15 residues. The CDR3 here is CASRSLTGGGIGYTF. CDR3 nucleotide sequence: TGTGCAAGTCGCTCCCTGACAGGGGGCGGGATTGGCTACACCTTC.

The rearrangement links TRBV19 to TRBJ2-1; D ambiguous. V lost 3 bases and J lost 10, with 13 bases in between. Germline V gene sequence: CDR1 LNHDA, CDR2 SQIVND (reference sequence). The CDR3 totals 13 residues. Written as DNA, the CDR3 is TGTGCCAGTAGTATCAGGCCCATGGAGGAGCAGTTCTTC. Translation gives CASSIRPMEEQFF.

This chain joins TRBV7-2 and TRBJ2-7; D is unresolved. Deletions cut 3 bases from V and 2 bases from J, with 8 bases between. The CDR3 covers 13 residues. CDR1 and CDR2 from the germline V gene are SGHTA and FQGNSA. CDR3 bases: TGTGCCAGCAGCTTTAACGGGCCCTACGAGCAGTACTTC. Translation: CASSFNGPYEQYF. Full variable domain (missing parts from reference TRBV7-2 and TRBJ2-7): GAGVSQSPSNKVTEKGKDVELRCDPISGHTALYWYRQSLGQGLEFLIYFQGNSAPDKSGLPSDRFSAERTGGSVSTLTIQRTQQEDSAVYLCASSFNGPYEQYFGPGTRLTVT.

The rearrangement links TRBV20-1 to TRBJ2-3, with D unresolved. CDR1 is DFQATT, CDR2 SNEGSKA, per germline (reference sequence). V gave up 1 base and J gave up 6 bases, with 5 bases separating them. This CDR3 is built from 11 residues. The CDR3, as DNA: TGCAGTGCTAGAGTGGGGGATACGCAGTATTTT. This encodes CSARVGDTQYF.

This chain joins TRBV5-4 and TRBJ2-3; D is ambiguous. The CDR3 is 14 amino acids. Deletions cut 0 bases from V and 2 bases from J, with 7 bases between. The germline V gene has CDR1 SGHNT and CDR2 YYREEE (reference sequence). DNA for the CDR3: TGTGCCAGCAGCTTGGAATCGTACACAGATACGCAGTATTTT. Its protein product is CASSLESYTDTQYF.

This rearrangement joins TRBV7-2 to TRBJ2-3; TRBD2 matches 14 bases. The CDR3 runs to 19 residues. From germline, CDR1 is SGHTA and CDR2 FQGNSA. The ends lost 5 bases at V and 0 bases at J; junction bases unmatched: 10. The CDR3 DNA follows: TGTGCCAGCAGCCCGGGACTAGCGGGGGCGCACAGTAGCACAGATACGCAGTATTTT. Protein product: CASSPGLAGAHSSTDTQYF.

The gene calls are TRBV27 and TRBJ2-7; D remains ambiguous. The V end lost 5 bases, the J end lost 3 bases, and 17 bases lay between the germline ends. The CDR3 sequence is 15 residues long. The germline CDR1 and CDR2 sequences are MNHEY and SMNVEV (reference sequence). As DNA, the CDR3 is TGTGCCAGCAGTGGTGGGCAGGCGATCCTCTACGAGCAGTACTTC. Its translation is CASSGGQAILYEQYF.

V and J are TRBV4-1 and TRBJ2-5, with a weak D call TRBD2 (5 bases). Germline-derived CDR1 and CDR2 are MGHRA and YSYEKL. V was clipped by 1 base and J by 7 bases, with 13 bases between them. The CDR3 contains 14 residues. The CDR3 protein is CASSQVGSGVTQYF. CDR3 in DNA: TGCGCCAGCAGCCAAGTGGGGTCCGGGGTGACCCAGTACTTC.

The chain links TRBV6-5 to TRBJ2-7, with D possibly being TRBD1 (7 bases). The CDR3 has 14 amino acids. In germline, CDR1 is MNHEY, CDR2 SVGAGI. Between the trimmed V and J ends, which lost 6 bases and 7 bases, there was a span of 19 bases. CDR3 sequence reads: CASRLDRARGEQYF. The CDR3 nucleotides read TGTGCCAGCAGACTCGACAGGGCCCGGGGGGAGCAGTACTTC.

The chain joins TRBV3-1 (or the pseudogene TRBV3-2) to TRBJ2-5, with D unresolved. V was cut by 1 base and J by 5 bases, with 14 bases left in between. This CDR3 has 15 residues. CDR1 and CDR2 (germline): LGHDT, YNNKEL (reference sequence). The CDR3 here is CASSQVLRPSETQYF. CDR3 bases: TGTGCCAGCAGCCAAGTGCTGAGACCATCGGAGACCCAGTACTTC.

The chain recombines TRBV9 with TRBJ1-1; possible D gene TRBD1, 5 bases. The V end lost 3 bases, the J end lost 3 bases, and 15 bases lay between the germline ends. The CDR3 spans 15 residues. Germline V gives CDR1 SGDLS, CDR2 YYNGEE. The CDR3 DNA is TGTGCCAGCAGCGCAGATAATCCAGGGTACACTGAAGCTTTCTTT. It yields the protein CASSADNPGYTEAFF.

This chain uses TRBV21-1 with TRBJ2-7. TRBV21-1 is deemed a pseudogene. The CDR3 loop spans 9 amino acids. CDR3 DNA sequence: TGTGCCCGTCATAGGGAGCAGTACTTC. Translation: CARHREQYF.

This chain joins TRBV12-3 or TRBV12-4 and TRBJ1-1; D gene unclear. The CDR3 spans 13 residues. With 5 bases removed from V and 4 bases from J, the gap between germline ends came to 11 bases. The CDR3 DNA sequence: TGTGCCAGCAGTGCGGGAACCCGCACTGAAGCTTTCTTT. It specifies CASSAGTRTEAFF.